Following are 27 T cell receptor beta chains from one sample sequenced in a study of blood T cells in healthy people across ages (dated by TCRdb to about 2015). Library preparation was by 5' RACE. The instrument given in TCRdb is Illumina HiSeq 2500. A second PCR of 7 to 11 cycles was run with a J-beta primer mix and a sample-barcoded 5' primer. The raw public data were reprocessed by TCRdb itself: fastp quality trimming at Q25, MiXCR clonotype calling, in-frame beta chains only. Rows with one shared CDR3 protein collapse into an entry with the most common genes and DNA. In all, the sample holds around 690,000 distinct CDR3 sequences, and approximately 59% of those were seen once. The ten largest clonotypes hold around 37% of the sample. Sequenced: blood. These receptors all come from a man between 60 and 75 years old in good health.

The chain employs TRBV29-1 and TRBJ1-4, with D tentatively TRBD1 (5 bases). Germline CDR1 and CDR2: SQVTM and ANQGSEA. V lost 6 bases, J lost 6 bases, and 14 bases lay in between. The CDR3 length is 13 residues. The CDR3 protein is CSVAEGTHEKLFF. CDR3 DNA: TGCAGCGTAGCCGAAGGGACTCATGAAAAACTGTTTTTT.

This clonotype was seen a handful of times. This chain uses TRBV9 with TRBJ2-7; 7 bases are shared with TRBD1. CDR1 and CDR2 from the germline V gene are SGDLS and YYNGEE. This CDR3 region has 16 residues. Losses at the gene ends were 0 bases for V and 2 bases for J; bases not matched to a gene: 8. Here the CDR3 DNA reads TGTGCCAGCAGCGTAGGGATGGGACAGATCGCCTACGAGCAGTACTTC. Protein product: CASSVGMGQIAYEQYF.

This chain uses TRBV7-8 with TRBJ2-7; 9 bases map to TRBD2. V lost 1 base to trimming and J lost 2 bases; unmatched junction nucleotides: 3. The CDR3 is 15 amino acids. Looked up from germline, CDR1 is SGHVS and CDR2 is FQNEAQ. CDR3 coding DNA: TGTGCCAGCAGCTTAGTAGCGGGGGACGCCTACGAGCAGTACTTC. Amino acid sequence: CASSLVAGDAYEQYF.

The chain combines TRBV9 with TRBJ1-4; no firm D call. The CDR3 has 16 residues. Germline lookup yields CDR1 SGDLS and CDR2 YYNGEE. Trimming left V 2 bases short and J 4 bases short, with 15 bases between. CDR3 DNA: TGTGCCAGCAGCGTTGGCGTCGGAGGATTTAATGAAAAACTGTTTTTT. Translating gives CASSVGVGGFNEKLFF.

The chain carries TRBV6-4 and TRBJ2-3; perhaps TRBD1 as D (6 bases). CDR3 length: 13 amino acids. V shed 5 bases and J shed 5 bases, with 11 bases lying between them. The germline gives CDR1 MRHNA, CDR2 SNTAGT. The CDR3 sequence is CASSIQGGDTQYF. The DNA of the CDR3 is TGTGCCAGCAGTATACAAGGGGGAGATACGCAGTATTTT.

The rearrangement links TRBV5-1 to TRBJ1-1; D possibly corresponds to TRBD1 (6 bases). Trimming shortened V by 1 base and J by 1 base, and 11 bases separated the two germline ends. The CDR3 extends over 15 amino acids. Germline-derived CDR1 and CDR2 are SGHRS and YFSETQ. Written as DNA, the CDR3 is TGCGCCAGCAGCTTGCAGGGGCTGGGGAACACTGAAGCTTTCTTT. Its translation: CASSLQGLGNTEAFF.

This CDR3 reads CASSGLAGATQYF. The CDR3 nucleotides are TGTGCCAGCAGTGGATTAGCGGGGGCTACGCAGTATTTT. The chain couples TRBV2 to TRBJ2-3, with 9 bases lining up with TRBD2. The junction had 4 bases not matched to a gene; V was cut back by 4 bases and J by 8 bases. Germline CDR1 reads SNHLY; CDR2 reads FYNNEI. The CDR3 sequence is 13 residues long.

CDR3 sequence: CASSWHIQETQYF. In nucleotides, the CDR3 is TGCGCCAGCAGCTGGCATATCCAAGAGACCCAGTACTTC. The chain carries TRBV5-1 and TRBJ2-5; D unresolved. CDR1 and CDR2 from the germline V gene are SGHRS and YFSETQ. V was pared by 3 bases and J by 1 base, with 7 bases between. This CDR3 has 13 amino acids.

V and J are TRBV9 and TRBJ2-2, with D maybe TRBD2 (6 bases). This CDR3 has 15 residues. CDR1 SGDLS and CDR2 YYNGEE come from the germline V gene. Trimming left V 3 bases short and J 4 bases short, with 13 bases between. The DNA of the CDR3 is TGTGCCAGCAGCGGCGACGGGGGTAGCACCGGGGAGCTGTTTTTT. Translation: CASSGDGGSTGELFF.

This clonotype occurred a few times. The V gene is TRBV4-1, the J gene TRBJ1-6, with TRBD1 identical over 7 bases. With V trimmed by 2 bases and J by 0 bases, 13 bases remained unmatched. CDR3 length equals 20 residues. Germline assignment: CDR1 MGHRA and CDR2 YSYEKL. As DNA, the CDR3 is TGCGCCAGCAGCCAACGTGGGGGGACAGCGGTGAGCTCCTATAATTCACCCCTCCACTTT. This encodes CASSQRGGTAVSSYNSPLHF.

Regarding this clonotype: A much larger clonotype is one base distant, so this may be a read error. The chain joins TRBV5-1 to TRBJ2-7, with no clear D. The CDR3 has 12 amino acids. The germline V and J ends were trimmed by 0 bases and 7 bases, with 8 bases remaining between them. Germline V lookup: CDR1 SGHRS, CDR2 YFSETQ. CDR3 amino acids: CASSLGVAEQYF. The CDR3 DNA reads TGCGCCAGCAGCTTGGGGGTGGCTGAGCAGTACTTC.

Only a few counts were recorded for this clonotype. This chain uses TRBV20-1 with TRBJ2-4; 7 bases map to TRBD2. The J call may be faulty, since TRBJ2-7 better matches the DNA end. The CDR3 has 14 residues. From germline, CDR1 is DFQATT and CDR2 SNEGSKA (reference sequence). This chain's CDR3 is CSAYPSGVTYEQYF. DNA for the CDR3: TGCAGTGCCTACCCTAGCGGTGTGACTTACGAGCAGTACTTC.

The gene calls are TRBV7-2 and TRBJ1-4; tentatively, D is TRBD1 (5 bases). CDR1 and CDR2 (germline): SGHTA, FQGNSA. V lost 7 bases and J lost 0, with 9 bases in between. The CDR3 covers 14 residues. CDR3 sequence reads: CASKRQPTNEKLFF. CDR3 nucleotides: TGTGCCAGCAAAAGACAGCCAACTAATGAAAAACTGTTTTTT.

This clonotype was counted between two and nine times. The chain combines TRBV20-1 with TRBJ2-4; D call uncertain. Trimming removed 0 bases from V and 0 bases from J, with 9 bases in between. This CDR3 region has 15 residues. CDR1 DFQATT and CDR2 SNEGSKA come from the germline V gene (reference sequence). CDR3 sequence (DNA): TGCAGTGCTAGAGAAACAGCACTAGCCAAAAACATTCAGTACTTC. Protein product: CSARETALAKNIQYF.

This clonotype was detected only a few times. The V and J genes are TRBV12-3 or TRBV12-4 and TRBJ1-2, with D uncertain. V was trimmed by 4 bases and J by 6 bases, leaving 12 bases between them. This CDR3 region has 13 residues. The CDR3 here is CASSYAIPDGYTF. Written as DNA, the CDR3 is TGTGCCAGCAGTTATGCGATCCCTGATGGCTACACCTTC.

Points on this clonotype: Sequence at one end of the junction differs from germline and may be a read error. The chain recombines TRBV10-3 with TRBJ2-1; 8 positions match TRBD1. The CDR3 runs 14 residues. From germline, CDR1 is ENHRY and CDR2 SYGVKD. This chain's CDR3 is CAITAGTGDNERFF. CDR3 in DNA: TGTGCCATCACAGCCGGGACAGGCGACAATGAGCGGTTCTTC.

The chain has TRBV7-9 and TRBJ1-4, with 8 bases that match TRBD1. This CDR3 has 16 residues. V shed 5 bases and J 8 bases; nucleotides not matched to a gene: 13. Germline CDR1 is SEHNR and CDR2 is FQNEAQ (reference sequence). CDR3 nucleotide sequence: TGTGCCAGCAGCCGCCGGGCAGGGGGCTTGGGCGAAAAACTGTTTTTT. It specifies CASSRRAGGLGEKLFF.

V gene TRBV6-6 combines with J gene TRBJ2-1; D is unresolved. The length of the CDR3 is 12 residues. Germline values: CDR1 MNHNY, CDR2 SVGAGI (reference sequence). Trimming removed 3 bases from V and 5 bases from J, with 5 bases in between. CDR3 in DNA: TGTGCCAGCAGTTATGATAACAATGAGCAGTTCTTC. Protein: CASSYDNNEQFF.

The rearrangement links TRBV20-1 to TRBJ2-1; possibly TRBD1 or TRBD2 for D (5 bases each). Germline-derived CDR1 and CDR2 are DFQATT and SNEGSKA (reference sequence). This CDR3 is built from 13 residues. The V gene lost 2 bases and the J gene lost 6 bases, with 11 bases spanning the gap. The CDR3 DNA follows: TGCAGTGCTAGAAGGGACGGCGGCAATGAGCAGTTCTTC. This codes for CSARRDGGNEQFF.

The V call is TRBV29-1, the J call TRBJ1-1; 10 positions match TRBD1. Germline loops: CDR1 SQVTM, CDR2 ANQGSEA. The V segment lost 6 bases and the J segment 4 bases; nucleotides outside the gene matches: 5. The CDR3 extends over 13 amino acids. The DNA for the CDR3 is TGCAGCGTCAGGACAGGGGGGAGCACTGAAGCTTTCTTT. Encoded protein: CSVRTGGSTEAFF.

V gene TRBV9 combines with J gene TRBJ2-3, with unresolved D. Germline CDR1 reads SGDLS; CDR2 reads YYNGEE. CDR3 length: 12 amino acids. With 0 bases removed from V and 11 bases from J, the gap between germline ends came to 10 bases. As DNA, the CDR3 is TGTGCCAGCAGCGTAGCCAACGGCCAGCAGTATTTT. This sequence encodes CASSVANGQQYF.

CDR3 residues: CASSSGLASGHEQFF. CDR3 in DNA: TGCGCCAGCAGCTCGGGACTAGCGTCGGGTCATGAGCAGTTCTTC. The rearrangement links TRBV5-1 to TRBJ2-1; TRBD2 agrees at 10 bases. The CDR3 contains 15 residues. CDR1 is SGHRS, CDR2 YFSETQ, per germline. The V and J ends lost 3 bases and 8 bases, in that order; junction bases with no gene match: 8.

The rearrangement joins TRBV25-1 to TRBJ1-5; the D gene is possibly TRBD1 (6 bases). The CDR3 has 15 amino acids. Trimming removed 4 bases at V and 2 bases at J, with 12 bases between. Per the germline V gene, CDR1 is MGHDK and CDR2 is SYGVNS. The CDR3 protein is CASSVAEGGNQPQHF. The CDR3 region has the DNA TGTGCCAGCAGTGTCGCGGAGGGGGGCAATCAGCCCCAGCATTTT.

This clonotype was detected a few times. The chain links TRBV20-1 to TRBJ2-7, with a weak D call TRBD1 (6 bases). The germline V gene encodes CDR1 DFQATT and CDR2 SNEGSKA (reference sequence). The CDR3 sequence is 12 residues long. Trimming pared 3 bases from V and 3 bases from J, leaving 9 bases between. The CDR3 DNA reads as TGCAGTGCTAGGACAGGTAACTACGAGCAGTACTTC. This codes for CSARTGNYEQYF.

The chain recombines TRBV12-3 or TRBV12-4 with TRBJ2-5, with D perhaps TRBD2 (6 bases). The CDR3 loop spans 14 amino acids. Trimming stripped 4 bases from V and 4 bases from J, with 13 bases between. The CDR3 here is CASSSQVGGETQYF. CDR3 DNA: TGTGCCAGCAGTTCGCAGGTGGGAGGAGAGACCCAGTACTTC.

There are a few counts of this clonotype. This chain joins TRBV20-1 and TRBJ2-7, with TRBD2 matching over 13 bases. CDR3 length: 17 amino acids. Germline V CDR1 and CDR2: DFQATT, SNEGSKA (reference sequence). Trimming cost V 5 bases and J 1 base; bases outside gene matches: 11. The CDR3 DNA reads as TGCAGTGCTTCGGCCGGGACTAGCGGGGACGAATCCTACGAGCAGTACTTC. It codes for CSASAGTSGDESYEQYF.

V and J are TRBV6-2 or TRBV6-3 and TRBJ2-7; 11 positions agree with TRBD2. This CDR3 contains 15 residues. Germline CDR1 MNHEY, CDR2 SVGEGT. The trim removed 6 bases at V and 1 base at J, leaving 5 bases unmatched. This chain's CDR3 is CASRSSGGASYEQYF. DNA for the CDR3: TGTGCCAGCAGAAGTAGCGGGGGGGCATCCTACGAGCAGTACTTC.